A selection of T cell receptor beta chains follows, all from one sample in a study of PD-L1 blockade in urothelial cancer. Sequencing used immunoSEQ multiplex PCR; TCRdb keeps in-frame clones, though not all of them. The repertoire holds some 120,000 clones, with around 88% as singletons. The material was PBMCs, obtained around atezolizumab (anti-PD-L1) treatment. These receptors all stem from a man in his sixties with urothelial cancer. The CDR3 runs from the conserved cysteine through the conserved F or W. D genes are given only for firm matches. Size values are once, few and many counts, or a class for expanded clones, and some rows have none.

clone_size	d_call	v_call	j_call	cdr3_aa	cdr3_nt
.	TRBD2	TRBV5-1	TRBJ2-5	CASSFGTSGQETQYF	TGCGCCAGCAGCTTCGGGACTAGCGGGCAAGAGACCCAGTACTTC
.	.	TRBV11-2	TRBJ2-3	CASSPIAGAVTDTQYF	TGTGCCAGCAGCCCGATCGCGGGGGCAGTAACAGATACGCAGTATTTT
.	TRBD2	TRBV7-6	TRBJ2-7	CASSLGTSVFSSYEQYF	TGTGCCAGCAGCTTGGGGACTAGCGTCTTTTCCTCCTACGAGCAGTACTTC
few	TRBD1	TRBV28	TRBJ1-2	CASSFSLGQGTGYTF	TGTGCCAGCAGCTTTTCTCTCGGACAGGGGACTGGCTACACCTTC
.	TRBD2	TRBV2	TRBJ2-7	CASSAGLAGVGEQYF	TGTGCCAGCAGTGCCGGTCTAGCGGGAGTAGGCGAGCAGTACTTC
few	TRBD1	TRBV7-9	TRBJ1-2	CASSPDRGRNYGYTF	TGTGCCAGCAGCCCAGACAGGGGCAGAAACTATGGCTACACCTTC
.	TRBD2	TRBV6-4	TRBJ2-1	CASSTFSGTSGNNEQFF	TGTGCCAGCAGTACGTTTTCCGGGACTAGCGGGAACAATGAGCAGTTCTTC
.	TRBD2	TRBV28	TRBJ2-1	CASSLSQTSGAYNEQFF	TGTGCCAGCAGTTTATCCCAGACTAGCGGAGCCTACAATGAGCAGTTCTTC
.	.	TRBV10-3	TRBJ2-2	CAITEQDSPRGANTGELFF	TGTGCCATCACCGAGCAGGACTCCCCTCGGGGAGCGAACACCGGGGAGCTGTTTTTT
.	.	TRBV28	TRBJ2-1	CASSSPGTAYNEQFF	TGTGCCAGCAGTTCCCCGGGAACGGCTTACAATGAGCAGTTCTTC
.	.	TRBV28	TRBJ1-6	CASSPLPGGRGNSPLHF	TGTGCCAGCAGTCCCCTGCCGGGTGGCCGGGGGAATTCACCCCTCCACTTT
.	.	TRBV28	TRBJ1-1	CASSLATGTEAFF	TGTGCCAGCAGTTTAGCGACGGGGACTGAAGCTTTCTTT
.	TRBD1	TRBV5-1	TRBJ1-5	CASSPGQGAGQPQHF	TGCGCCAGCAGCCCTGGACAGGGGGCCGGACAGCCCCAGCATTTT
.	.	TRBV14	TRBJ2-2	CASSQETTLFF	TGTGCCAGCAGCCAAGAGACTACGTTGTTTTTT
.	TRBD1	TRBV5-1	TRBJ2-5	CASSLGGTGSGTQYF	TGCGCCAGCAGCTTGGGGGGGACAGGATCAGGGACCCAGTACTTC
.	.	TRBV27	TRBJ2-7	CASSTREINNEQYF	TGTGCCAGCAGTACACGGGAGATAAACAACGAGCAGTACTTC
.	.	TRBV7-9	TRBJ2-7	CASSDPGTPYEQYF	TGTGCCAGCAGCGATCCCGGGACACCCTACGAGCAGTACTTC
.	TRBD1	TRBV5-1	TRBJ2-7	CASSSTGARVSYEQYF	TGCGCCAGCAGCTCTACAGGGGCAAGGGTCTCCTACGAGCAGTACTTC
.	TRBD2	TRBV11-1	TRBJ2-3	CASSLHAGEDTQYF	TGTGCCAGCAGCTTACACGCGGGAGAAGATACGCAGTATTTT
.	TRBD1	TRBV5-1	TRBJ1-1	CASSPTGGRITEAFF	TGCGCCAGCAGCCCTACAGGGGGCAGGATTACTGAAGCTTTCTTT
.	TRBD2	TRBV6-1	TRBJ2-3	CAGSGTSGGRDTQYF	TGTGCCGGATCGGGGACTAGCGGGGGCCGGGATACGCAGTATTTT
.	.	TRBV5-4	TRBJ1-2	CASSLGQGGPYGYTF	TGTGCCAGCAGCTTGGGGCAGGGAGGTCCCTATGGCTACACCTTC
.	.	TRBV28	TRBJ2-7	CAIRGGSDEQYF	TGTGCCATTAGGGGGGGGTCAGACGAGCAGTACTTC
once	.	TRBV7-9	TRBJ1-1	CASSLNAGSGEAFF	TGTGCCAGCAGCTTAAACGCGGGGTCAGGGGAAGCTTTCTTT
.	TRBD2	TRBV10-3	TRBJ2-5	CAISVLAGDQETQYF	TGTGCCATCAGTGTGCTAGCGGGGGACCAAGAGACCCAGTACTTC
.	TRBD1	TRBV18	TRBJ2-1	CASSPLGQVEQFF	TGTGCCAGCTCACCACTGGGACAGGTTGAGCAGTTCTTC
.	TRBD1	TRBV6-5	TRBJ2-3	CATRGHRGDTDTQYF	TGTGCCACCAGGGGGCACAGGGGGGACACAGATACGCAGTATTTT
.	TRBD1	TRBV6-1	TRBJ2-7	CASSEGTGAYEQYF	TGTGCCAGCAGTGAAGGGACAGGGGCCTACGAGCAGTACTTC
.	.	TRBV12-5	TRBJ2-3	CASGYTDSSYTDTQYF	TGTGCTAGTGGTTACACGGACAGCTCGTACACAGATACGCAGTATTTT
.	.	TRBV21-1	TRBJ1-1	CASSHFPRGSGTEAFF	TGTGCCAGCAGCCACTTCCCCCGGGGATCGGGTACTGAAGCTTTCTTT
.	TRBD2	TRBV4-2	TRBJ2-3	CASSQRGFSSWLAGGTSTDTQYF	TGTGCCAGCAGCCAACGAGGATTTAGTAGCTGGCTAGCGGGGGGGACTAGCACAGATACGCAGTATTTT
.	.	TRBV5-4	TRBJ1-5	CASSSLPGVGSNQPQHF	TGTGCCAGCAGCTCTCTCCCAGGGGTCGGTAGCAATCAGCCCCAGCATTTT
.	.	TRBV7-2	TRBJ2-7	CASSLASGGPYEQYF	TGTGCCAGCAGCTTAGCTAGCGGAGGCCCCTACGAGCAGTACTTC
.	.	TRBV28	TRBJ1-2	CASQGREGGPNYGYTF	TGTGCCAGCCAGGGTCGGGAGGGAGGCCCAAACTATGGCTACACCTTC
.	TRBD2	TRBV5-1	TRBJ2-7	CASSLEGGSSYEQYF	TGCGCCAGCAGCTTGGAGGGCGGGAGCTCCTACGAGCAGTACTTC
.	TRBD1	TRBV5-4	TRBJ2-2	CASSSRQGATGELFF	TGTGCCAGCAGCTCCCGACAGGGGGCCACCGGGGAGCTGTTTTTT
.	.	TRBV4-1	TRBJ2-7	CASSQDAGRVEQYF	TGCGCCAGCAGCCAAGATGCCGGCCGGGTGGAGCAGTACTTC
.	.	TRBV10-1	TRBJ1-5	CASSEECQGCTAFNQPQHF	TGCGCCAGCAGTGAGGAATGCCAGGGTTGTACCGCATTCAATCAGCCCCAGCATTTT
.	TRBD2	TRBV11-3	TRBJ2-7	CASSLVTGGLTYEQYF	TGTGCCAGCAGCTTAGTTACGGGGGGACTCACCTACGAGCAGTACTTC
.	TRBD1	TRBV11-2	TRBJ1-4	CASSFDRGSGEKLFF	TGTGCCAGCAGCTTTGACAGGGGATCAGGCGAAAAACTGTTTTTT
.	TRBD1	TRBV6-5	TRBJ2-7	CASSPGTGSGEQYF	TGTGCCAGCAGTCCCGGGACAGGGTCTGGAGAGCAGTACTTC
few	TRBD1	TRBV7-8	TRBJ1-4	CASSFWTGAGTNEKLFF	TGTGCCAGCAGCTTCTGGACAGGAGCTGGAACTAATGAAAAACTGTTTTTT
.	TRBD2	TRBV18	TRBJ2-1	CASSPAGLAVDNEQFF	TGTGCCAGCTCACCGGCGGGACTAGCTGTGGACAATGAGCAGTTCTTC
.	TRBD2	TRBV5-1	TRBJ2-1	CASSLVGGGDYNEQFF	TGCGCCAGCAGCTTGGTAGGCGGGGGAGACTACAATGAGCAGTTCTTC
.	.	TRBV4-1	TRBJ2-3	CASSLVGVGTDTQYF	TGCGCCAGCAGCCTTGTAGGGGTAGGGACAGATACGCAGTATTTT
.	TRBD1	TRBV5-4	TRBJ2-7	CASSLQGQGKQYF	TGTGCCAGCAGCTTGCAGGGACAGGGAAAGCAGTACTTC
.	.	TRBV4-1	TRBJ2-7	CASSQVSPPGQYF	TGCGCCAGCAGCCAAGTATCCCCCCCGGGGCAGTACTTC
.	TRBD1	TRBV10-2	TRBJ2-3	CASRGQGGNTDTQYF	TGCGCCAGCAGGGGACAGGGGGGTAACACAGATACGCAGTATTTT
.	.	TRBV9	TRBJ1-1	CASSPANGVNTEAFF	TGTGCCAGCAGCCCAGCCAACGGGGTGAACACTGAAGCTTTCTTT
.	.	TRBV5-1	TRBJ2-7	CASSRGSGDTRYEQYF	TGCGCCAGCAGCCGCGGTTCCGGGGACACTAGGTACGAGCAGTACTTC